This paragraph covers one T cell receptor beta chain sequence. Its antigen is unknown. Next came a second PCR, run for roughly 7 to 12 cycles, which used a sample-barcoded 5' primer along with a J-beta primer mix. TCRdb passed the 5' RACE reads through MiXCR, listing each CDR3 protein once. The table lists 380,000 or so distinct CDR3 sequences, 50% to 60% of them singletons. The germline gives CDR1 SGHTA, CDR2 FQGNSA. V lost 2 bases and J 4 bases, leaving 11 bases between the germline ends. This CDR3 spans 14 amino acids. The source of the sample is a study of blood T cells in healthy people across ages. Staff drew 9 to 10 milliliters of peripheral blood from each donor. Study-wide results and limits: A roughly linear fall in TCR beta diversity per million T cells was seen with increasing age.

The TCR originated in a man aged 60 to 69 in good health. The chain uses TRBV7-2 and TRBJ1-2; the D gene is possibly TRBD1 (6 bases). What was sequenced was blood. The CDR3 sequence is CASSLTHRVYGYTF. For the CDR3, the DNA is TGTGCCAGCAGCTTAACCCACAGGGTCTATGGCTACACCTTC.